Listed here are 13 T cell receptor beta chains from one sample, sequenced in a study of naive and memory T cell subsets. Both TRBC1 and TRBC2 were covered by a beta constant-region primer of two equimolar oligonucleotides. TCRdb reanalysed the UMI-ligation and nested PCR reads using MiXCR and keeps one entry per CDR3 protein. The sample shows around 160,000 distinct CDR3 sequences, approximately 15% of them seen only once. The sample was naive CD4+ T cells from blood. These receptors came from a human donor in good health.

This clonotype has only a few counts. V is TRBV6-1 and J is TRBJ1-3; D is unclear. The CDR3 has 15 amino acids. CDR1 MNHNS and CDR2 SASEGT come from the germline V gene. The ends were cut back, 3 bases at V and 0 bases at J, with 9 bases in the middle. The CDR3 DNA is TGTGCCAGCAGTGATGGACCTAACTCTGGAAACACCATATATTTT. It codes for CASSDGPNSGNTIYF.

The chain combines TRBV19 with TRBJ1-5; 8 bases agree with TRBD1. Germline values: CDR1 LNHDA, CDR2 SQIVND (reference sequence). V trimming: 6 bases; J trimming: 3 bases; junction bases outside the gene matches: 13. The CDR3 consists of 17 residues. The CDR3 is CASSRQGHSGLNQPQHF. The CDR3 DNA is TGTGCCAGTAGCCGACAGGGGCATTCTGGCCTCAATCAGCCCCAGCATTTT.

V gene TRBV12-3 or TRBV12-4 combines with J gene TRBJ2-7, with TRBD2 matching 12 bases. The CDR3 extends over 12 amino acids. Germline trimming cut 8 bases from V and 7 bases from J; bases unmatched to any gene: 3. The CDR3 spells CASGTSGREQYF. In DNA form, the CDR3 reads TGTGCCAGCGGGACTAGCGGGCGGGAGCAGTACTTC.

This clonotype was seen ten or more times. This chain's CDR3 is CSASDTSGREQFF. CDR3 DNA sequence: TGCAGTGCTAGTGACACTAGCGGGCGTGAGCAGTTCTTC. This sequence joins TRBV20-1 and TRBJ2-1, with TRBD2 matching 9 bases. This CDR3 is 13 amino acids long. Germline V gene data show CDR1 as DFQATT and CDR2 as SNEGSKA (reference sequence). J lost 9 bases, V lost 3 bases, and 6 bases had no gene match.

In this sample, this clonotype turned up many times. In DNA, the CDR3 is TGTGCCATACCACAGGAGAGCTCCTACAATGAGCAGTTCTTC. This codes for CAIPQESSYNEQFF. The chain employs TRBV7-9 and TRBJ2-1; weak D call: TRBD1 (5 bases). This CDR3 spans 14 amino acids. Germline V gives CDR1 SEHNR, CDR2 FQNEAQ (reference sequence). Between the trimmed V and J ends, which lost 10 bases and 0 bases, there was a span of 13 bases. Full variable domain (missing parts from reference TRBV7-9 and TRBJ2-1): DTGVSQNPRHKITKRGQNVTFRCDPISEHNRLYWYRQTLGQGPEFLTYFQNEAQLEKSRLLSDRFSAERPKGSFSTLEIQRTEQGDSAMYLCAIPQESSYNEQFFGPGTRLTVL.

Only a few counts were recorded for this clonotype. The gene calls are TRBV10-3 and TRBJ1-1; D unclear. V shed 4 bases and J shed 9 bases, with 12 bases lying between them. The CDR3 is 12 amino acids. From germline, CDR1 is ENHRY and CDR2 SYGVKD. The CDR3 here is CAISGSDGKAFF. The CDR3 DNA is TGTGCCATCAGTGGTTCGGACGGTAAAGCTTTCTTT.

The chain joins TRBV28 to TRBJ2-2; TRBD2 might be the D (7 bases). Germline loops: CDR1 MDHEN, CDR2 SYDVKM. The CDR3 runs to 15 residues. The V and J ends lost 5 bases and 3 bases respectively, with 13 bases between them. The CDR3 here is CASSLGGAYTGELFF. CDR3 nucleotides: TGTGCCAGCAGTCTAGGGGGGGCTTACACCGGGGAGCTGTTTTTT.

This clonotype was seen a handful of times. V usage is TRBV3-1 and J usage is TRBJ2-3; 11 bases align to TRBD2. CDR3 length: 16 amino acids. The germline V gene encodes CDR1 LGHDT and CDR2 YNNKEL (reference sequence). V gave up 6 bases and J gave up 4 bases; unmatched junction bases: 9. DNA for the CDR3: TGTGCCAGCAGTCGTACTAGCGGGAGAGGGGCAGATACGCAGTATTTT. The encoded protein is CASSRTSGRGADTQYF.

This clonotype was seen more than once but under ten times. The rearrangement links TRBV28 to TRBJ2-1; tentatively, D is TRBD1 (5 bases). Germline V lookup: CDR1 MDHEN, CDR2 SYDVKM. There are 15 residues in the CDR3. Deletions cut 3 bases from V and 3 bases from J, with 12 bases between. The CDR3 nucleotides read TGTGCCAGCAGTTTGGTAATAGGGGTCTACAATGAGCAGTTCTTC. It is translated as CASSLVIGVYNEQFF. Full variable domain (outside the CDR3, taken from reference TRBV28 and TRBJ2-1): DVKVTQSSRYLVKRTGEKVFLECVQDMDHENMFWYRQDPGLGLRLIYFSYDVKMKEKGDIPEGYSVSREKKERFSLILESASTNQTSMYLCASSLVIGVYNEQFFGPGTRLTVL.

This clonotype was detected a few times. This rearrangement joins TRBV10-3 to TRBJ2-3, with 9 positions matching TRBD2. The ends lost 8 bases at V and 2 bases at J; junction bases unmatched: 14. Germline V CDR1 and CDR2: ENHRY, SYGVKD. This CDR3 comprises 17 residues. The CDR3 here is CAIGPSGIRADTDTQYF. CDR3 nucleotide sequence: TGTGCCATCGGACCTAGCGGGATCAGAGCCGACACAGATACGCAGTATTTT.

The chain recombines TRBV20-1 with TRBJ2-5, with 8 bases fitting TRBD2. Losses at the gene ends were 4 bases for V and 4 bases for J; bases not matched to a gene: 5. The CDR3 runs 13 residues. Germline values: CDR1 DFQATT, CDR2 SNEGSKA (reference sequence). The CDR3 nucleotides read TGCAGTGCTAAGAATAGCGGGACAGAGACCCAGTACTTC. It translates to CSAKNSGTETQYF.

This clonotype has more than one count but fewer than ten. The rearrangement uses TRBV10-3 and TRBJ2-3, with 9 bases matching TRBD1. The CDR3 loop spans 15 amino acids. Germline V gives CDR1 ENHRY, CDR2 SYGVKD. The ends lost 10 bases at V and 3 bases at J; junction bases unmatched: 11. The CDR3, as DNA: TGTGCCACCACCCGAGGGACAGGGCAAACAGATACGCAGTATTTT. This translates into CATTRGTGQTDTQYF.

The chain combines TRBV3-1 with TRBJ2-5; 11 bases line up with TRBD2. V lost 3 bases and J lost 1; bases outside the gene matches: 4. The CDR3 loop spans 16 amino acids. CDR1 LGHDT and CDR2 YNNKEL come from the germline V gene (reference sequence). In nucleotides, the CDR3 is TGTGCCAGCAGCCAGAGGACTAGCGGGCCCCAAGAGACCCAGTACTTC. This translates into CASSQRTSGPQETQYF.